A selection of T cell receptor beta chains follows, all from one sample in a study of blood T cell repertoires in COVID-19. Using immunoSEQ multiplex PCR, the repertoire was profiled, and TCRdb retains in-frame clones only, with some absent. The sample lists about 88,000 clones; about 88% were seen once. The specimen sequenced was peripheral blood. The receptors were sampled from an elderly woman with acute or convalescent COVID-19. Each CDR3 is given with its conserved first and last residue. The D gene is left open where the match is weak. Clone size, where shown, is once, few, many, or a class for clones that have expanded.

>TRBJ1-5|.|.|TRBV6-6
CASSYSSTLDRAQHF
TGTGCCAGCAGTTACTCGAGTACTCTTGATCGTGCCCAGCATTTT
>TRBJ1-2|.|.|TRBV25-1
CASRATQGLEGYTF
TGTGCCAGCAGGGCTACTCAGGGTTTAGAAGGCTACACCTTC
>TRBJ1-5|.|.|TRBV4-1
CASSAGGKLQGPMPQHF
TGCGCCAGCAGCGCCGGGGGGAAACTACAGGGACCAATGCCCCAGCATTTT
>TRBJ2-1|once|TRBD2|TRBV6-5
CASSYDWLAGDNEQFF
TGTGCCAGCAGTTACGATTGGCTAGCGGGAGACAATGAGCAGTTCTTC
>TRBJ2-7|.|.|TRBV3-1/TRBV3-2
CASSQDRGEYEQYF
TGTGCCAGCAGCCAAGATCGAGGAGAGTACGAGCAGTACTTC
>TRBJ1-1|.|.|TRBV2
CASSVSTARAEAFF
TGTGCCAGCAGTGTGTCGACAGCCAGGGCTGAAGCTTTCTTT
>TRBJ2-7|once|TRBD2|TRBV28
CASSSPVAGVSYEQYF
TGTGCCAGCAGTTCCCCAGTAGCGGGGGTATCCTACGAGCAGTACTTC
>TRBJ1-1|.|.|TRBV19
CASAQGWAEAFF
TGTGCCAGTGCCCAGGGCTGGGCTGAAGCTTTCTTT
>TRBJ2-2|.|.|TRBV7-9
CASSFSVPNTGELFF
TGTGCCAGCAGCTTCTCAGTTCCGAACACCGGGGAGCTGTTTTTT
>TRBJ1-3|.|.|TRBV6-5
CASSYSPAFGNTIYF
TGTGCCAGCAGTTATAGTCCCGCTTTCGGAAACACCATATATTTT
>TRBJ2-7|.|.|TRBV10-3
CAISDRQGAYEQYF
TGTGCCATCAGTGATAGGCAGGGTGCCTACGAGCAGTACTTC
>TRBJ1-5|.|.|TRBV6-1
CASSDRVGNQPQHF
TGTGCCAGCAGTGACAGGGTTGGGAATCAGCCCCAGCATTTT
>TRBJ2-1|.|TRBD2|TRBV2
CASTPSGGAMNEQFF
TGTGCCAGCACCCCTAGCGGGGGGGCGATGAATGAGCAGTTCTTC
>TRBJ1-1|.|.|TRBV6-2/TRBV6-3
CASSFQGGNTEAFF
TGTGCCAGCAGTTTCCAGGGTGGAAACACTGAAGCTTTCTTT
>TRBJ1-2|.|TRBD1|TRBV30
CAWRIPSPGTDGYTF
TGTGCCTGGAGGATTCCCTCCCCCGGGACAGATGGCTACACCTTC
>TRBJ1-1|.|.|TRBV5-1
CASSLVSGGNTEAFF
TGCGCCAGCAGCTTGGTGTCGGGAGGGAACACTGAAGCTTTCTTT
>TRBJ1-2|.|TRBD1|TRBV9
CASSVGTGGRGYTF
TGTGCCAGCAGCGTAGGGACAGGGGGTCGGGGCTACACCTTC
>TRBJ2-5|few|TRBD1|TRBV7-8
CASSAGTGGWETQYF
TGTGCCAGCAGCGCGGGGACAGGGGGTTGGGAGACCCAGTACTTC
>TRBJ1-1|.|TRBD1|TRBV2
CASRPVGGQGGTEAFF
TGTGCCAGCAGGCCTGTGGGGGGACAGGGGGGCACTGAAGCTTTCTTT
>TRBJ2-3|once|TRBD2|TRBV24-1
CATSDRTSGSTDTQYF
TGTGCCACCAGTGACAGGACTAGCGGGTCCACAGATACGCAGTATTTT